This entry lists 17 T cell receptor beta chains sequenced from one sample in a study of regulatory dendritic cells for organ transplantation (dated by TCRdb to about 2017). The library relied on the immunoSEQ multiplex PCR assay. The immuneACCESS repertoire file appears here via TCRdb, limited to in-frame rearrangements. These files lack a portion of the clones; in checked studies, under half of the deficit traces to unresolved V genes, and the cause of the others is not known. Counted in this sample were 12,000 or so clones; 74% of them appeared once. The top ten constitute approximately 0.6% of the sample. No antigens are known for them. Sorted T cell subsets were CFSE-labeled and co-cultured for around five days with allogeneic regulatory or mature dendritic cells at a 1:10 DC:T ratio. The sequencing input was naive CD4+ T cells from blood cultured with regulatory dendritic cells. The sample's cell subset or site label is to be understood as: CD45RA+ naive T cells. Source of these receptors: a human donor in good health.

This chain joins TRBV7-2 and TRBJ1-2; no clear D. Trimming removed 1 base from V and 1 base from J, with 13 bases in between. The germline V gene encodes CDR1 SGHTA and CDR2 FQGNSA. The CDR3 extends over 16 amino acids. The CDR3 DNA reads TGTGCCAGCAGCTTAGAGCTCCGAGGCAGTAACTATGGCTACACCTTC. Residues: CASSLELRGSNYGYTF.

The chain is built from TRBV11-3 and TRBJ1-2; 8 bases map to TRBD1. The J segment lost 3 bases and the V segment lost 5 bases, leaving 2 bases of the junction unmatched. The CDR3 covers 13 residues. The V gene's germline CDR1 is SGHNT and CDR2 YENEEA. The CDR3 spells CASSGQGYYGYTF. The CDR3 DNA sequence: TGTGCCAGCAGCGGACAGGGATACTATGGCTACACCTTC.

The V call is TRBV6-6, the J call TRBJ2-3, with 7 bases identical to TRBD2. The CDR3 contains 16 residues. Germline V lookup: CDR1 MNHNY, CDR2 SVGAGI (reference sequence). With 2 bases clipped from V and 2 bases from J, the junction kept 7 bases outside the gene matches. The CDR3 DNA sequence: TGTGCCAGCAGTTACGGAGCGGGGTATACCACAGATACGCAGTATTTT. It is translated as CASSYGAGYTTDTQYF.

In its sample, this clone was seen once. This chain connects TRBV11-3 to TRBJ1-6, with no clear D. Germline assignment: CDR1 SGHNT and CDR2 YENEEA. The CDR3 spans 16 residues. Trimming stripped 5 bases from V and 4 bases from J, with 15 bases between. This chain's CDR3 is CASSINQRGYNSPLHF. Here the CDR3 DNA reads TGTGCCAGCAGCATCAATCAGAGAGGGTATAATTCACCCCTCCACTTT. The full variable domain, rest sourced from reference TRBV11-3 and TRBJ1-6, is EAGVVQSPRYKIIEKKQPVAFWCNPISGHNTLYWYLQNLGQGPELLIRYENEEAVDDSQLPKDRFSAERLKGVDSTLKIQPAELGDSAVYLCASSINQRGYNSPLHFGNGTRLTVT.

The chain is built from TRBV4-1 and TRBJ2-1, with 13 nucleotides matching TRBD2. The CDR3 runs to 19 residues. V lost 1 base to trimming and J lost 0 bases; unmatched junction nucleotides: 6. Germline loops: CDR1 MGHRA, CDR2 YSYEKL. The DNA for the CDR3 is TGCGCCAGCAGCCAAGGACTAGCGGGGGGCCGTAGCTCCTACAATGAGCAGTTCTTC. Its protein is CASSQGLAGGRSSYNEQFF.

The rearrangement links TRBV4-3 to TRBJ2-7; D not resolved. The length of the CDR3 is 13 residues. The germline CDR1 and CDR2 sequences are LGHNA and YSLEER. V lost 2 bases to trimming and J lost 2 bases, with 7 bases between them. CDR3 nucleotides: TGCGCCAGCAGCCAATCTATAACCTACGAGCAGTACTTC. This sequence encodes CASSQSITYEQYF.

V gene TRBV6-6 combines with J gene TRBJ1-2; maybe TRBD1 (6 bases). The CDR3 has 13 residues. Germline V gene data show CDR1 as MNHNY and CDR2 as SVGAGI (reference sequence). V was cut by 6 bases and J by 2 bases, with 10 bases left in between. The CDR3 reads CASSRQGNYGYTF. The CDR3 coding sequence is TGTGCCAGCAGCCGCCAGGGGAACTATGGCTACACCTTC.

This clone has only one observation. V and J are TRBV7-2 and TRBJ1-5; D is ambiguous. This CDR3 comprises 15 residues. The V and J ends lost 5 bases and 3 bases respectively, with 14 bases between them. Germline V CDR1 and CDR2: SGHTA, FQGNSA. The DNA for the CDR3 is TGTGCCAGCAGCCCGGGAAACCTAATCAATCAGCCCCAGCATTTT. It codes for CASSPGNLINQPQHF.

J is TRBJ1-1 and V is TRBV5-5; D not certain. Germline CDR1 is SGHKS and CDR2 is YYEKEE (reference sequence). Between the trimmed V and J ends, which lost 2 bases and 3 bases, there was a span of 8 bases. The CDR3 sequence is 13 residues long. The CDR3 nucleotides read TGTGCCAGCAGCTTTTCTCAGGACACTGAAGCTTTCTTT. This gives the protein CASSFSQDTEAFF. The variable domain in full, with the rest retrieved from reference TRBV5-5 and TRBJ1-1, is DAGVTQSPTHLIKTRGQQVTLRCSPISGHKSVSWYQQVLGQGPQFIFQYYEKEERGRGNFPDRFSARQFPNYSSELNVNALLLGDSALYLCASSFSQDTEAFFGQGTRLTVV.

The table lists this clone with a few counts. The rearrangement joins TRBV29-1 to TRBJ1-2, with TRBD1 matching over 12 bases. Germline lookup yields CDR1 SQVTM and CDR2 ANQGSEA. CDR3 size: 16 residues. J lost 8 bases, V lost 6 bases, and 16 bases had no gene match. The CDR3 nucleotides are TGCAGCGTAACCACTACGGGACAGGGGGCGAAATCGGGCTACACCTTC. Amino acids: CSVTTTGQGAKSGYTF.

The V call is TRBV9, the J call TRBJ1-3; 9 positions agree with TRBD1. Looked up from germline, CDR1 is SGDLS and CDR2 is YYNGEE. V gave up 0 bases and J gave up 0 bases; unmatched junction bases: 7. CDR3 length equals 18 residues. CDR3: CASSVGWDRAFSGNTIYF. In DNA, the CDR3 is TGTGCCAGCAGCGTAGGTTGGGACAGGGCCTTCTCTGGAAACACCATATATTTT.

The CDR3 here is CASSLEGRETQYF. For the CDR3, the DNA is TGCGCCAGCAGCTTGGAAGGGAGAGAGACCCAGTACTTC. The rearrangement uses TRBV5-1 and TRBJ2-5, with D perhaps TRBD2 (5 bases). V lost 0 bases and J lost 4, with 7 bases in between. This CDR3 comprises 13 residues. Germline V lookup: CDR1 SGHRS, CDR2 YFSETQ.

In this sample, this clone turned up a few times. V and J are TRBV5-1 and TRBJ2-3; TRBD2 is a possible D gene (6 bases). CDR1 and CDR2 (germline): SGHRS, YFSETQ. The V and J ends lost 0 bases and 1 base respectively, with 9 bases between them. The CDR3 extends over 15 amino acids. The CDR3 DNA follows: TGCGCCAGCAGCTTGGGACTAGTAGGCACAGATACGCAGTATTTT. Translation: CASSLGLVGTDTQYF.

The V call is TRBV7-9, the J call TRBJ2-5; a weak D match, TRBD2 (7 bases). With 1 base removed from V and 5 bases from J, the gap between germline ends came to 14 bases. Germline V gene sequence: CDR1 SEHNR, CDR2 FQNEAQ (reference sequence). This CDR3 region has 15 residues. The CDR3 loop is CASSLDGGPGETQYF. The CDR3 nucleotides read TGTGCCAGCAGCTTAGACGGGGGGCCGGGGGAGACCCAGTACTTC. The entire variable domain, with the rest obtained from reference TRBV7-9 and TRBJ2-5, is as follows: DTGVSQNPRHKITKRGQNVTFRCDPISEHNRLYWYRQTLGQGPEFLTYFQNEAQLEKSRLLSDRFSAERPKGSFSTLEIQRTEQGDSAMYLCASSLDGGPGETQYFGPGTRLLVL.

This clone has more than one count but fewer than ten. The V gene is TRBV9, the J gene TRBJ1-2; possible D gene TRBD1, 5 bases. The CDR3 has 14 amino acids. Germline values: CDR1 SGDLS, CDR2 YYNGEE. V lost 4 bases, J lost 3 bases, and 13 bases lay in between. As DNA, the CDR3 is TGTGCCAGCAGCATGGACACCAGGGACTATGGCTACACCTTC. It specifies CASSMDTRDYGYTF.

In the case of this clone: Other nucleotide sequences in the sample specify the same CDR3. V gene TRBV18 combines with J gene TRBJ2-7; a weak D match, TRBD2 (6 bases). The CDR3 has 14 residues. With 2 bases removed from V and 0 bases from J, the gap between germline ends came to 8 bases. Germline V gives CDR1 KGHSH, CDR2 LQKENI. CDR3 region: CASSPRRDSYEQYF. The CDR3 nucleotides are TGTGCCAGCTCACCAAGGCGGGACTCCTACGAGCAGTACTTC.

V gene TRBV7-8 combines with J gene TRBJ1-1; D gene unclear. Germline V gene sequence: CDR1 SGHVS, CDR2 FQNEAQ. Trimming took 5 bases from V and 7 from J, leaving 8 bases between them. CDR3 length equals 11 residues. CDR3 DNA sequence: TGTGCCAGCAGCCCAGGCCGTGAAGCTTTCTTT. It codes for CASSPGREAFF. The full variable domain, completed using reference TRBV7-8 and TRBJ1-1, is GAGVSQSPRYKVAKRGQDVALRCDPISGHVSLFWYQQALGQGPEFLTYFQNEAQLDKSGLPSDRFFAERPEGSVSTLKIQRTQQEDSAVYLCASSPGREAFFGQGTRLTVV.